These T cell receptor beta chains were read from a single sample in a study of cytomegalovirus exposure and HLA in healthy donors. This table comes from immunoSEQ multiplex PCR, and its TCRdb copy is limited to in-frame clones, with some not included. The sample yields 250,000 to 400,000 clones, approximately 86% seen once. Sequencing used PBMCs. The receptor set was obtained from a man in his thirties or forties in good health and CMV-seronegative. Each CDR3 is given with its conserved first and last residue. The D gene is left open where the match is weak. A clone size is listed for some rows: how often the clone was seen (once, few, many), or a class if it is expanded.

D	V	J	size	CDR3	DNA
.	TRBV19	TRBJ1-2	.	CASSIDRQKTYGYTF	TGTGCCAGTAGTATAGACCGACAGAAGACCTATGGCTACACCTTC
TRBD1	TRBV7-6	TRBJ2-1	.	CASSLVNRGRDNEQFF	TGTGCCAGCAGCTTAGTGAACAGGGGGCGGGACAATGAGCAGTTCTTC
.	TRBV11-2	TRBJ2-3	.	CASSFQGDTQYF	TGTGCCAGCAGCTTCCAGGGAGATACGCAGTATTTT
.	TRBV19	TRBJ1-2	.	CASSIETGGGSGYTF	TGTGCCAGTAGTATAGAAACGGGGGGTGGTTCTGGCTACACCTTC
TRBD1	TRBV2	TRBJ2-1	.	CASIGGSYSYNEQFF	TGTGCCAGCATAGGGGGCAGCTACTCCTACAATGAGCAGTTCTTC
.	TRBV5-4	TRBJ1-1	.	CASSFKRMNTEAFF	TGTGCCAGCAGCTTCAAGCGGATGAACACTGAAGCTTTCTTT
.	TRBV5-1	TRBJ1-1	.	CASHDAANTEAFF	TGCGCCAGCCATGACGCGGCTAACACTGAAGCTTTCTTT
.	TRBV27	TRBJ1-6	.	CASRRGGLGLSPLHF	TGTGCCAGCAGGCGGGGGGGACTGGGCCTTTCACCCCTCCACTTT
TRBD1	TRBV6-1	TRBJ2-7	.	CASSEPVTGSIYEQYF	TGTGCCAGCAGTGAACCAGTGACAGGGTCTATCTACGAGCAGTACTTC
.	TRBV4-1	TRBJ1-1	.	CASSLGDRLNTEAFF	TGCGCCAGCAGCCTTGGCGACAGACTGAACACTGAAGCTTTCTTT
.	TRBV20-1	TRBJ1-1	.	CSGQGITEAFF	TGCAGTGGTCAGGGTATCACTGAAGCTTTCTTT
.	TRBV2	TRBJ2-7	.	CASSVDRYEQYF	TGTGCCAGCAGCGTCGACAGGTACGAGCAGTACTTC
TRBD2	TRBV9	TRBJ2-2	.	CASSVPAGGGELFF	TGTGCCAGCAGCGTTCCCGCGGGGGGTGGGGAGCTGTTTTTT
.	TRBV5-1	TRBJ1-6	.	CASSLDRMILNSPLHF	TGCGCCAGCAGCTTGGACAGGATGATACTCAATTCACCCCTCCACTTT
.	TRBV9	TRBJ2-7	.	CASSLQGLPYEQYF	TGTGCCAGCAGCCTACAGGGATTACCCTACGAGCAGTACTTC
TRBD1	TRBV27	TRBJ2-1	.	CASVRDRSYNEQFF	TGTGCCAGTGTCCGGGACAGGTCCTACAATGAGCAGTTCTTC
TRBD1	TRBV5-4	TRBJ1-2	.	CASSVKGAGGYTF	TGTGCCAGCAGCGTCAAGGGGGCGGGAGGCTACACCTTC
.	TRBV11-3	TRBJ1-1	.	CASSLRRNTEAFF	TGTGCCAGCAGCTTACGGAGAAACACTGAAGCTTTCTTT
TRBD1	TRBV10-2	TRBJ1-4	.	CASSEPDRGQDEKLFF	TGCGCCAGCAGTGAGCCCGACAGGGGACAGGATGAAAAACTGTTTTTT
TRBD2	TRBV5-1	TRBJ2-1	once	CASSSSGDGSYNEQFF	TGCGCCAGCAGTTCTAGCGGGGATGGCTCCTACAATGAGCAGTTCTTC
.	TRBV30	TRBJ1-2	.	CAWSLGTRINYGYTF	TGTGCCTGGAGTCTGGGGACACGAATTAACTATGGCTACACCTTC
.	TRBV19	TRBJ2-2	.	CASSTRWTGELFF	TGTGCCAGTAGTACCAGGTGGACCGGGGAGCTGTTTTTT
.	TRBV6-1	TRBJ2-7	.	CASSGQYEQYF	TGTGCCAGCAGCGGACAGTACGAGCAGTACTTC
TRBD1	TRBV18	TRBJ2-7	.	CASSPGQGGVYEQYF	TGTGCCAGCTCACCCGGACAGGGCGGGGTCTACGAGCAGTACTTC
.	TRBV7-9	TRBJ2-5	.	CASSLAGGQETQYF	TGTGCCAGCAGCTTAGCAGGGGGTCAAGAGACCCAGTACTTC
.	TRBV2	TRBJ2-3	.	CASSEAWGVPSTDTQYF	TGTGCCAGCAGTGAAGCGTGGGGGGTTCCTAGCACAGATACGCAGTATTTT
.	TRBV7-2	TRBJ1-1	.	CALARGGMASTEAFF	TGTGCCCTTGCGCGTGGCGGGATGGCGAGCACTGAAGCTTTCTTT
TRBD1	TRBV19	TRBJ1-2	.	CASSFTDREPGYTF	TGTGCCAGTAGTTTTACGGACAGGGAGCCTGGCTACACCTTC
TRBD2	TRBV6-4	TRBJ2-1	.	CASSDDSSGGREQFF	TGTGCCAGCAGTGACGACTCTAGCGGGGGTCGTGAGCAGTTCTTC
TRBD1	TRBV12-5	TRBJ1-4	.	CASGWEDRDHEKLFF	TGTGCTAGTGGTTGGGAGGACAGGGATCATGAAAAACTGTTTTTT
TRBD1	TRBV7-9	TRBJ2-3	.	CASSYGQGTDTQYF	TGTGCCAGCAGCTACGGACAGGGAACAGATACGCAGTATTTT
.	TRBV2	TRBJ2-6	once	CASSESTMGANVLTF	TGTGCCAGCAGTGAATCGACTATGGGGGCCAACGTCCTGACTTTC
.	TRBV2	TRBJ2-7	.	CASSEWVGARGPEQYF	TGTGCCAGCAGTGAATGGGTGGGGGCGCGTGGGCCGGAGCAGTACTTC
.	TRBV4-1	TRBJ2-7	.	CASSQEGPDEQYF	TGCGCCAGCAGCCAAGAGGGCCCAGACGAGCAGTACTTC
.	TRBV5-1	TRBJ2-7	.	CASSLVENYEQYF	TGCGCCAGCAGCTTAGTAGAAAACTACGAGCAGTACTTC
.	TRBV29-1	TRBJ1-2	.	CSVEDRDAGAPLYGYTF	TGCAGCGTTGAAGATCGGGATGCGGGGGCGCCCCTCTATGGCTACACCTTC
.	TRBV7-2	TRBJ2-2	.	CASSPEGGAGYTGELFF	TGTGCCAGCAGCCCCGAAGGGGGGGCTGGGTACACCGGGGAGCTGTTTTTT
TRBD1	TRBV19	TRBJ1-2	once	CASSRGQALYGYTF	TGTGCCAGTAGTAGGGGACAGGCTCTATATGGCTACACCTTC
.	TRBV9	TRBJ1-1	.	CASSVDGGAWAFF	TGTGCCAGCAGCGTAGATGGGGGGGCGTGGGCTTTCTTT
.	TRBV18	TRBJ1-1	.	CASSPIEFTEAFF	TGTGCCAGCTCACCAATCGAGTTCACTGAAGCTTTCTTT
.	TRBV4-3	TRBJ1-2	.	CASSQDLVGVNYGYTF	TGCGCCAGCAGCCAAGATTTGGTAGGAGTTAACTATGGCTACACCTTC
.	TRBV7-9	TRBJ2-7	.	CASSFSGYEQYF	TGTGCCAGCAGCTTCAGCGGCTACGAGCAGTACTTC
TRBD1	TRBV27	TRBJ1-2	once	CASSLARTGGYGYTF	TGTGCCAGCAGTTTAGCCCGGACAGGCGGATATGGCTACACCTTC
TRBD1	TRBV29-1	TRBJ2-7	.	CSVEVGTGDYEQYF	TGCAGCGTTGAAGTCGGGACAGGGGACTACGAGCAGTACTTC
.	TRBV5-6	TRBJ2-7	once	CASSLAVAGFGNEQYF	TGTGCCAGCAGCTTGGCAGTGGCAGGGTTTGGAAACGAGCAGTACTTC
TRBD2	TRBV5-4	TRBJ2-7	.	CASSLSSGASYEQYF	TGTGCCAGCAGCTTGAGTAGCGGGGCTTCCTACGAGCAGTACTTC
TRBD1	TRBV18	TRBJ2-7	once	CASSPVGQETYEQYF	TGTGCCAGCTCACCCGTGGGACAGGAGACCTACGAGCAGTACTTC
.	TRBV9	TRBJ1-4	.	CASSEDSGEKLFF	TGTGCCAGCAGCGAGGACAGTGGTGAAAAACTGTTTTTT
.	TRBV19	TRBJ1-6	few	CASSIVSRSNSPLHF	TGTGCCAGTAGTATAGTGTCACGGAGTAATTCACCCCTCCACTTT
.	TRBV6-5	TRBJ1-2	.	CASSGQNNYGYTF	TGTGCCAGCAGTGGACAGAATAATTATGGCTACACCTTC
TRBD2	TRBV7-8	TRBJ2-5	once	CASSSRLAGIQETQYF	TGTGCCAGCAGCTCGAGACTAGCGGGGATCCAAGAGACCCAGTACTTC
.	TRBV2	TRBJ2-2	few	CASSGERTGELFF	TGTGCCAGTTCAGGGGAGAGGACCGGGGAGCTGTTTTTT
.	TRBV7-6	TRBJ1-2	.	CASSGGGSSYTF	TGTGCCAGCAGCGGGGGCGGCAGTAGCTACACCTTC
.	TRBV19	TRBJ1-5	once	CASTPGGRYFQPQHF	TGTGCCAGTACCCCCGGGGGGAGGTACTTTCAGCCCCAGCATTTT
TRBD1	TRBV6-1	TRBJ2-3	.	CASTRTGADTQYF	TGTGCCAGCACCCGGACAGGGGCAGATACGCAGTATTTT